This TCR beta chain was captured in a study of T cells in Graves' hyperthyroidism and ophthalmopathy. The cohort's ophthalmopathy patients, a group with duration under 3 months, had a Clinical Activity Score of at least 3 and a NOSPECS grade of at least 4. For the diagnoses, clinical symptoms, serum thyroxine and TRAb, thyroid ultrasound and orbital computed tomography were used. The PBMCs were taken from over 9.5 ml of fresh peripheral blood. TCR beta CDR3 regions were amplified from RNA. The HTBI primer set drove a first-round RT-PCR of the TCR CDR3. TCRdb re-called the multiplex PCR reads through MiXCR, storing one row per CDR3 protein. The table lists over 500,000 distinct CDR3 sequences, about 16% of them singletons. Findings of the study overall: Ophthalmopathy stood apart from stable hyperthyroidism in a 13 V-J model.

The CDR3 runs to 13 residues. CDR1 is MDHEN, CDR2 SYDVKM, per germline. V lost 6 bases, J lost 7 bases, and 15 bases lay in between. There are many counts of this clonotype. Its antigen is still unknown. The chain couples TRBV28 to TRBJ1-2; D is uncertain. The sequenced material came from blood. This receptor was identified in a woman in her thirties with Graves' ophthalmopathy. The CDR3 DNA reads TGTGCCAGCAGACCACCAGGTGCGGGTGGCTACACCTTC. This encodes CASRPPGAGGYTF.